This T cell receptor (beta chain) was observed in a study of T-cell memory formation after mild COVID-19. Overall study findings and caveats: Still unconfirmed is whether the second-wave clones peaking on day 37 recognized SARS-CoV-2.

Per germline, CDR1 SGHRS and CDR2 YFSETQ. CDR3 size: 14 residues. V dropped 0 bases and J dropped 1; count of bases not matched to a gene: 0. TCRdb independently ran MiXCR on the 5' RACE reads; one entry per CDR3 protein. The sample includes some 31,000 distinct CDR3 sequences, 9.5% to 15% of them seen just once. About this clonotype: Its target is unknown.

The sample consisted of PBMCs or a T cell subset sorted from them (not recorded which). This TCR was recovered from an adult woman who had mild COVID-19 (a few samples of this study predate the infection). Cell type and time point are not known. This chain connects TRBV5-1 to TRBJ2-7, with 8 bases identical to TRBD1. CDR3 nucleotides: TGCGCCAGCAGCTTGGGACAGGGGTCCTACGAGCAGTACTTC. This translates into CASSLGQGSYEQYF.